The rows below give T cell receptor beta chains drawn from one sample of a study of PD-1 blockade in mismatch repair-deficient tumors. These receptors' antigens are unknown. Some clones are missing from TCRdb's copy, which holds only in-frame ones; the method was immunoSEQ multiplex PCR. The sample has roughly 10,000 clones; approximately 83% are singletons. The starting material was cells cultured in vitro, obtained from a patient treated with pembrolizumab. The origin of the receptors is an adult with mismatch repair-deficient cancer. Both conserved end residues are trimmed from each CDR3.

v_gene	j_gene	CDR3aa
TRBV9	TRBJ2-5	ASSVGTTRGETQY
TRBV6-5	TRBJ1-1	ASEGNTEAF
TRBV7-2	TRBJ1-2	ASSFTGPGYT
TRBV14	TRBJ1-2	ASSQDLGRGGYT
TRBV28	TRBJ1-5	ASSFSQGVGQPQH
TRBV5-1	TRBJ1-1	ASRFQVNTEAF
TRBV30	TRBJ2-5	AWSVTGGPETQY
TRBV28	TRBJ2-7	ASSTPLEQY
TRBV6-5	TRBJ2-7	ASSYGSLIGYEQY
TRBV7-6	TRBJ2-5	ASSMTGPPQETQY
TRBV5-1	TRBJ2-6	ASSLEVSSGANVLT
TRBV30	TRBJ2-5	AWSPQQETQY